The 18 T cell receptor beta chains given below trace back to one sample, sequenced in a study of human T cells and chemical hapten exposure. Each CDR3 protein gets one entry after TCRdb re-called the RACE reads with MiXCR. The sample contains 120,000 or so distinct CDR3 sequences, approximately 12% of which appear only once. As for time point: pre-sensitization, week 0. The treatment was: therapeutic diphenylcyclopropenone sensitization with weekly scalp DPC. The sequencing used whole blood, collected in connection with sensitization to the hapten diphenylcyclopropenone (DPC). The origin of the receptors is a woman aged 18-30 years with alopecia areata. Some clones in this sample may be carry-over from other donors' samples.

In its sample, this clonotype was seen a few times. The chain couples TRBV3-1 to TRBJ1-1; D is unclear. Germline assignment: CDR1 LGHDT and CDR2 YNNKEL (reference sequence). CDR3 length: 12 amino acids. V lost 4 bases and J lost 8, with 11 bases in between. CDR3 in DNA: TGTGCCAGCAGCCGAATCGGACGCGAAGCTTTCTTT. Amino acids: CASSRIGREAFF.

Only a few counts were recorded for this clonotype. This chain links TRBV12-3 or TRBV12-4 with TRBJ1-2; 8 bases fit TRBD1. This CDR3 spans 15 amino acids. The V segment lost 7 bases and the J segment 2 bases; nucleotides outside the gene matches: 9. The DNA for the CDR3 is TGTGCCAGCACCGGATGGACAGGGACCAACTATGGCTACACCTTC. This translates into CASTGWTGTNYGYTF.

The CDR3 sequence: CASSLRGRDRVREKLFF. CDR3 sequence (DNA): TGTGCCAGCAGCCTTCGAGGCCGGGACAGGGTTAGGGAAAAACTGTTTTTT. The J gene is TRBJ1-4, the V gene TRBV7-2; TRBD1 matches at 9 bases. This CDR3 region has 17 residues. Germline V gene lookup returns CDR1 SGHTA and CDR2 FQGNSA. V shed 5 bases and J 8 bases; nucleotides not matched to a gene: 15. The full variable domain, rest sourced from reference TRBV7-2 and TRBJ1-4, is GAGVSQSPSNKVTEKGKDVELRCDPISGHTALYWYRQSLGQGLEFLIYFQGNSAPDKSGLPSDRFSAERTGGSVSTLTIQRTQQEDSAVYLCASSLRGRDRVREKLFFGSGTQLSVL.

This clonotype was observed many times. V is TRBV2 and J is TRBJ2-1; D not certain. The CDR3 spans 13 residues. Trimming pared 3 bases from V and 1 base from J, leaving 4 bases between. CDR1 and CDR2 (germline): SNHLY, FYNNEI. The DNA for the CDR3 is TGTGCCAGCAGTGACAGGTCCTACAATGAGCAGTTCTTC. Amino acid sequence: CASSDRSYNEQFF.

Note on this clonotype: This may come from a read error, since a much larger clone is one base off. The gene calls are TRBV4-2 and TRBJ1-4, with TRBD1 matching 7 bases. Germline lookup yields CDR1 LGHNA and CDR2 YNFKEQ. CDR3 length equals 15 residues. The CDR3 bases are TGTGCCAGCAGCCCGCTGGAACAGGGGCAAGAAAAACTGTCTTTT. This codes for CASSPLEQGQEKLSF.

V gene TRBV4-2 combines with J gene TRBJ2-2, with D possibly being TRBD1 or TRBD2 (5 bases each). V was clipped by 7 bases and J by 6 bases, with 12 bases between them. The germline V gene encodes CDR1 LGHNA and CDR2 YNFKEQ. This CDR3 region has 13 residues. The CDR3 coding sequence is TGTGCCAGCATGGGACCCAGGTCCGGGGAGCTGTTTTTT. Encoded protein: CASMGPRSGELFF.

The chain carries TRBV29-1 and TRBJ2-5, with D perhaps TRBD1 (5 bases). The CDR3 covers 11 residues. Germline CDR1 reads SQVTM; CDR2 reads ANQGSEA. The V and J ends lost 4 bases and 5 bases respectively, with 8 bases between them. CDR3 coding DNA: TGCAGCGTTGCCAGGGCGGAGACCCAGTACTTC. Its translation is CSVARAETQYF.

The genes are TRBV28 and TRBJ2-4; the D gene could be TRBD1 or TRBD2 (6 bases each). Trimming left V 3 bases short and J 6 bases short, with 9 bases between. The germline CDR1 and CDR2 sequences are MDHEN and SYDVKM. CDR3 length: 13 residues. CDR3 sequence (DNA): TGTGCCAGCAGTTTGGGGGGCCTAAACATTCAGTACTTC. It yields the protein CASSLGGLNIQYF.

This clonotype has ten or more counts. The V gene is TRBV6-6, the J gene TRBJ2-7; the match to TRBD2 covers 8 bases. This CDR3 region has 14 residues. After removal of 3 bases from V and 5 bases from J, the junction contained 6 bases not matched to a gene. The germline gives CDR1 MNHNY, CDR2 SVGAGI (reference sequence). This CDR3 is CASSYRGGRNEQYF. The CDR3 bases are TGTGCCAGCAGTTATCGCGGGGGGCGGAACGAGCAGTACTTC.

In DNA form, the CDR3 reads TGTGCCAGCAGCTTAGGTACCGGACGCGTCGAGCAGTACTTC. Its translation: CASSLGTGRVEQYF. The chain is built from TRBV7-2 and TRBJ2-7; D gene ambiguous. The CDR3 has 14 residues. Germline loops: CDR1 SGHTA, CDR2 FQGNSA. V was cut by 1 base and J by 6 bases, with 13 bases left in between.

This clonotype was picked up a small number of times. The chain is built from TRBV13 and TRBJ2-4; 7 bases agree with TRBD1. The CDR3 is made up of 16 amino acids. Germline CDR1 reads PRHDT; CDR2 reads FYEKMQ (reference sequence). V was pared by 5 bases and J by 0 bases, with 7 bases of the junction left unmatched. CDR3 region: CASSLRQGIAKNIQYF. CDR3 sequence (DNA): TGTGCCAGCAGCCTAAGACAGGGAATAGCCAAAAACATTCAGTACTTC.

In regard to this clonotype: A much larger clonotype is one base distant, so this may be a read error. This chain uses TRBV7-2 with TRBJ2-2; D might be TRBD2 (6 bases). The length of the CDR3 is 12 residues. CDR1 is SGHTA, CDR2 FQGNSA, per germline. DNA of the CDR3: TGTGCCAGCAGCCTAACCCGCGGGGAGCCGTTTTTT. Amino acid sequence: CASSLTRGEPFF.

This rearrangement joins TRBV6-6 to TRBJ2-4; tentative D call: TRBD1 (5 bases). The CDR3 spans 14 residues. Trimming stripped 8 bases from V and 0 bases from J, with 11 bases between. The germline V gene encodes CDR1 MNHNY and CDR2 SVGAGI (reference sequence). The CDR3 sequence is CASADTLAKNIQYF. The CDR3 bases are TGTGCCAGCGCGGACACGCTAGCCAAAAACATTCAGTACTTC.

Only a few counts were recorded for this clonotype. This chain connects TRBV20-1 to TRBJ2-1, with TRBD1 matching over 7 bases. CDR1 and CDR2 from the germline V gene are DFQATT and SNEGSKA (reference sequence). CDR3 length: 14 residues. Trimming took 3 bases from V and 4 from J; bases not matched to a gene: 6. The CDR3 DNA reads as TGCAGTGCTAGTATTGGGACAGAATACAATGAGCAGTTCTTC. It yields the protein CSASIGTEYNEQFF.

This clonotype occurred a few times. CDR3 sequence: CASRADRGYEQYF. CDR3 nucleotides: TGTGCCAGCAGGGCGGACAGGGGATACGAGCAGTACTTC. The V gene is TRBV6-2 or TRBV6-3, the J gene TRBJ2-7, with 9 bases matching TRBD1. Germline-derived CDR1 and CDR2 are MNHEY and SVGEGT. The trim removed 6 bases at V and 4 bases at J, leaving 4 bases unmatched. The CDR3 runs 13 residues.

In its sample, this clonotype was seen many times. The chain joins TRBV7-6 to TRBJ2-2; D gene unclear. CDR1 and CDR2 (germline): SGHVS, FNYEAQ. V dropped 6 bases and J dropped 6 bases, with 14 bases sitting between them. The CDR3 contains 14 residues. The CDR3 bases are TGTGCCAGCAGGAGTTTAAGGGCCTCCGGGGAGCTGTTTTTT. Encoded protein: CASRSLRASGELFF.

There are a few counts of this clonotype. The chain combines TRBV20-1 with TRBJ1-5; D uncertain. Trimming pared 1 base from V and 7 bases from J, leaving 14 bases between. This CDR3 spans 14 amino acids. CDR1 is DFQATT and CDR2 is SNEGSKA in the germline V gene (reference sequence). The CDR3 loop is CSARVPRLTQPQHF. The CDR3 bases are TGCAGTGCTAGAGTCCCGAGACTAACACAGCCCCAGCATTTT.

This clonotype came up many times. The chain carries TRBV20-1 and TRBJ1-1; D is ambiguous. Germline V CDR1 and CDR2: DFQATT, SNEGSKA (reference sequence). V dropped 0 bases and J dropped 1 base, with 12 bases sitting between them. The CDR3 consists of 15 residues. The CDR3 DNA is TGCAGTGCTAGAGAAGTCATCCTTCAGAACACTGAAGCTTTCTTT. Encoded protein: CSAREVILQNTEAFF.